The subject of this entry is one T cell receptor beta chain. Its antigen is currently unknown. This CDR3 has 16 residues. The V gene's germline CDR1 is SGHNT and CDR2 YENEEA. Between the trimmed V and J ends, which lost 5 bases and 4 bases, there was a span of 18 bases. This sample is part of a study of cytomegalovirus exposure and HLA in healthy donors. Findings of the study overall: In a later analysis, around 18,000 TCR beta sequences were associated with HLA alleles at 0.05 false discovery rate.

13 Jbeta primers and 60 Vbeta primers were used for the PCR. This table comes from immunoSEQ multiplex PCR, and its TCRdb copy is limited to in-frame clones, with some not included. The sample contains about 160,000 clones, approximately 80% of which appear only once. The rearrangement uses TRBV11-3 and TRBJ2-1; a possible D gene is TRBD2 (6 bases). This receptor was obtained from a man aged 25-45 years in good health and CMV-seropositive. Source material: PBMCs. This CDR3 reads CASSGMGLDGYNEQFF. The DNA for the CDR3 is TGTGCCAGCAGCGGTATGGGACTCGATGGATACAATGAGCAGTTCTTC.